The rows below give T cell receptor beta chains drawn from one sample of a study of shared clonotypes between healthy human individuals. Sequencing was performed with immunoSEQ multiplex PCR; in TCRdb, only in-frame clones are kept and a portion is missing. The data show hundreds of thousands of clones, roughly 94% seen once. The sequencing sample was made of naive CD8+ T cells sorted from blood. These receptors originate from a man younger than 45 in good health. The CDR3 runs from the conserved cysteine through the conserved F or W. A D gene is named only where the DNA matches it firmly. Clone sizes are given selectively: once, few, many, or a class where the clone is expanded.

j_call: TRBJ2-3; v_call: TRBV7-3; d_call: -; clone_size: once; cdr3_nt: TGTGCCAGCAGCTTAACGGGTGGGGCAGATACGCAGTATTTT; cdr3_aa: CASSLTGGADTQYF
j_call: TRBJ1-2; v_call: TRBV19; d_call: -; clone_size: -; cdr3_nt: TGTGCCAGTAGTATTTCAGGGATTGATGGCTACACCTTC; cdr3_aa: CASSISGIDGYTF
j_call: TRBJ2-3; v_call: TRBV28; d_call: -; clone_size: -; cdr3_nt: TGTGCCAGCAGAGTTCCGGGATCGGCGTTCACAGATACGCAGTATTTT; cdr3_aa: CASRVPGSAFTDTQYF
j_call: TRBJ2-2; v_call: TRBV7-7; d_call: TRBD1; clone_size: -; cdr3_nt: TGTGCTAGCAGCTTAGGAGCTCCCGGACAGGGGGCCGTGGCCGGGGAGCTGTTTTTT; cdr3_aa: CASSLGAPGQGAVAGELFF
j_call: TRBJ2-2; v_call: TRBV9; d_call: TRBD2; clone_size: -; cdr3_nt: TGTGCCAGCAGCGGAAGACTAGCGGCCATAACCCCCAACACCGGGGAGCTGTTTTTT; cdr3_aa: CASSGRLAAITPNTGELFF
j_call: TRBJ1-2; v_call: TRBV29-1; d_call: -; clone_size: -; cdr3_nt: TGCAGCGTTGGAACCGACAGCGAAGGCTTCTATGGCTACACCTTC; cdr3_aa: CSVGTDSEGFYGYTF
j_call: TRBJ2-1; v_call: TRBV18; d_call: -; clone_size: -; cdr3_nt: TGTGCCAGCTCACCGAAAGCGGGTGAGCAGTTCTTC; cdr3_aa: CASSPKAGEQFF
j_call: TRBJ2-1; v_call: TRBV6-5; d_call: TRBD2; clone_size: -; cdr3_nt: TGTGCCAGCAGTCACTCCGGGACTAGCGGGACCAATGAGCAGTTCTTC; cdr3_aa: CASSHSGTSGTNEQFF
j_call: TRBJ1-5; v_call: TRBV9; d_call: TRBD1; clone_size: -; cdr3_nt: TGTGCCAGCAGCGCCGACAGGGTTCACCAGCCCCAGCATTTT; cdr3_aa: CASSADRVHQPQHF
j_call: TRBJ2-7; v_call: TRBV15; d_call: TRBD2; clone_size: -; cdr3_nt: TGTGCCACCAGCAGCGGGACTAGCGCCTACGAGCAGTACTTC; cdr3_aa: CATSSGTSAYEQYF
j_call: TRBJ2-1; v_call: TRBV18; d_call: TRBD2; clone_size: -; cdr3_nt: TGTGCCAGCTCAAACCCTGGGCGGGGGTACGCCTACAATGAGCAGTTCTTC; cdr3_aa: CASSNPGRGYAYNEQFF
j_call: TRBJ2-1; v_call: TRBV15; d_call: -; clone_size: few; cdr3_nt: TGTGCCACCAGCTCACAGGGCAAGCAGTTCTTC; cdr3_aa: CATSSQGKQFF
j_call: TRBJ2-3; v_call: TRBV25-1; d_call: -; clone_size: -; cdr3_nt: TGTGCCAGCAGGACCAACACAGATACGCAGTATTTT; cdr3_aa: CASRTNTDTQYF
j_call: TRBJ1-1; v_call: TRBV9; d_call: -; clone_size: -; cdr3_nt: TGTGCCAGCAGCGTATACCGGAACACTGAAGCTTTCTTT; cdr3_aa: CASSVYRNTEAFF
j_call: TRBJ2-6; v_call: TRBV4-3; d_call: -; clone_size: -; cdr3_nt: TGCGCCAGCAGCCGACTCAGGGTGATGGACTCTGGGGCCAACGTCCTGACTTTC; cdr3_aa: CASSRLRVMDSGANVLTF
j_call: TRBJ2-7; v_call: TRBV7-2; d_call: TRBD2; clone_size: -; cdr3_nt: TGTGCCAGCAGCTCCCTACTAGCGGTCCTACCCTACGAGCAGTACTTC; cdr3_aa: CASSSLLAVLPYEQYF
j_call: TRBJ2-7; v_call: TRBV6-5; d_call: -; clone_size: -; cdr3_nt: TGTGCCAGCAGTTACGATGGGGAGCAGTACTTC; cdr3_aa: CASSYDGEQYF
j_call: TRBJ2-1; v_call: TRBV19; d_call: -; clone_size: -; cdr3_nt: TGTGCCAGTAGTATAGTGGGTGAGCAGTTCTTC; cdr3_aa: CASSIVGEQFF
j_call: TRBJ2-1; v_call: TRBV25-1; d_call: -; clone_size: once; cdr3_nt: TGTGCCAGCAGTGCCGAATCGAGCTCCTACAATGAGCAGTTCTTC; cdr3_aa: CASSAESSSYNEQFF
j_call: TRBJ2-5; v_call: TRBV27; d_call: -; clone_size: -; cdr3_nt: TGTGCCAGCAGTCCGTGGGGCAGCGGGGAGACCCAGTACTTC; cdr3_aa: CASSPWGSGETQYF
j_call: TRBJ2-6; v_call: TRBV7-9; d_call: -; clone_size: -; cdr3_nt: TGTGCCAGCAGCTCGGGGGTCCCCTCTGGGGCCAACGTCCTGACTTTC; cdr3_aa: CASSSGVPSGANVLTF
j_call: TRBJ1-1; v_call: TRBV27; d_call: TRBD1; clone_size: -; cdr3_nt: TGTGCCAGCACCTCAGGGGGCGAATCTTTCTTT; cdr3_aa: CASTSGGESFF
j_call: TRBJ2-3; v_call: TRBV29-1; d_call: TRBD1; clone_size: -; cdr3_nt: TGCAGCGTTGAAGCACTTGTATCTACAGGGGCCCAAGATACGCAGTATTTT; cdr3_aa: CSVEALVSTGAQDTQYF
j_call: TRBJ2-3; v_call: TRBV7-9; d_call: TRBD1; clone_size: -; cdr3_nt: TGTGCCAGCAGCTTATCAGGGGGCGATACGCAGTATTTT; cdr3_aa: CASSLSGGDTQYF
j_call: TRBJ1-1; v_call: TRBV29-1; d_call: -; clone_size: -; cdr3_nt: TGCAGCGCCACCCGGGGAGGGACCCCGGCTATTGAAGCTTTCTTT; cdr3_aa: CSATRGGTPAIEAFF
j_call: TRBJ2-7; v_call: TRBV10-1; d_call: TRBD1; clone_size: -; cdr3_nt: TGCGCCAGCAGTGCCGGGACAGTTGCCGAGCAGTACTTC; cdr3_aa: CASSAGTVAEQYF
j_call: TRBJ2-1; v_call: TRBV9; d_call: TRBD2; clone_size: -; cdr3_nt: TGTGCCAGCAGCGGCACACCCGGGACTAGCGGGAGGACAAACTCCTACAATGAGCAGTTCTTC; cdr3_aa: CASSGTPGTSGRTNSYNEQFF
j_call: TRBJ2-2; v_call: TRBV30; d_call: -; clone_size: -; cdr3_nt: TGTGCCTGGAATTCGGCAGTCACCGGGGAGCTGTTTTTT; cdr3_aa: CAWNSAVTGELFF
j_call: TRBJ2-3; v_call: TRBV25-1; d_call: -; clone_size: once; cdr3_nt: TGTGCCAGCAGTGATATCAGAGGACCCACCACAGATACGCAGTATTTT; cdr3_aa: CASSDIRGPTTDTQYF
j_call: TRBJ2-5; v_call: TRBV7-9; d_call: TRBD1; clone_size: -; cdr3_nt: TGTGCCAGCAGCCCGGGGACAGCCCAAGAGACCCAGTACTTC; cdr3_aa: CASSPGTAQETQYF
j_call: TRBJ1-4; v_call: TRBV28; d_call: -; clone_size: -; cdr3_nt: TGTGCCAGCAGTCCCGACATTCCGTTTGAAAAACTGTTTTTT; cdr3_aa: CASSPDIPFEKLFF
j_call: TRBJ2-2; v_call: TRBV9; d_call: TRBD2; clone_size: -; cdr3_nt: TGTGCCAGCAGCCCCCGGGACGGGAGGGCGGGGGAGCTGTTTTTT; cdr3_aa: CASSPRDGRAGELFF
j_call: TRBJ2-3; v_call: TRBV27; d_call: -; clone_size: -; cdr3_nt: TGTGCCAGCAGTTTAAGAGGGTGGGGGAGCACAGATACGCAGTATTTT; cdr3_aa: CASSLRGWGSTDTQYF
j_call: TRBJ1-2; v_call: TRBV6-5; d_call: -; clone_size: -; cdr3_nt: TGTGCCAGCAGTCCAGGGTTTGGTGGCTACACCTTC; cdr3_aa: CASSPGFGGYTF